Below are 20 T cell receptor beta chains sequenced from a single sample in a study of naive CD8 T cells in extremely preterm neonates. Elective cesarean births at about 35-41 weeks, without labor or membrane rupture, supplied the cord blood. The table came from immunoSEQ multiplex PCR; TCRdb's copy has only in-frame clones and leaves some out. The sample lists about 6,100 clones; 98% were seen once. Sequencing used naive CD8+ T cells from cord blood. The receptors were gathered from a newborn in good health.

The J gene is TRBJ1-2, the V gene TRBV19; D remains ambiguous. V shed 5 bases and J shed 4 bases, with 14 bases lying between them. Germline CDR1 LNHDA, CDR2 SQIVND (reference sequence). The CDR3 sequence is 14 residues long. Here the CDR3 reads CASSPRGSTYGYTF. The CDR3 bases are TGTGCCAGTAGTCCCCGGGGAAGCACCTATGGCTACACCTTC. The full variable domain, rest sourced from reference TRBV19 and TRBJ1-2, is DGGITQSPKYLFRKEGQNVTLSCEQNLNHDAMYWYRQDPGQGLRLIYYSQIVNDFQKGDIAEGYSVSREKKESFPLTVTSAQKNPTAFYLCASSPRGSTYGYTFGSGTRLTVV.

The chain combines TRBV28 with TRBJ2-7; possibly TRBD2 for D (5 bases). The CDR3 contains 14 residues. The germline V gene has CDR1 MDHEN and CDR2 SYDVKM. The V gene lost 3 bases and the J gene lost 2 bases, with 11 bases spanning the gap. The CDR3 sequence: CASSFQDSTYEQYF. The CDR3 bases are TGTGCCAGCAGTTTTCAGGACTCTACCTACGAGCAGTACTTC. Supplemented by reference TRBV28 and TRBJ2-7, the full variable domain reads DVKVTQSSRYLVKRTGEKVFLECVQDMDHENMFWYRQDPGLGLRLIYFSYDVKMKEKGDIPEGYSVSREKKERFSLILESASTNQTSMYLCASSFQDSTYEQYFGPGTRLTVT.

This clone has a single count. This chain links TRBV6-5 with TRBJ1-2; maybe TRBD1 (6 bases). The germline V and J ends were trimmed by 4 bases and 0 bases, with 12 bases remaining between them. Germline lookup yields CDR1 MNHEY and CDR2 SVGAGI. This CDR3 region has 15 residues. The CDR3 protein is CASSFRQVANYGYTF. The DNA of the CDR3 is TGTGCCAGCAGTTTCCGACAGGTAGCTAACTATGGCTACACCTTC.

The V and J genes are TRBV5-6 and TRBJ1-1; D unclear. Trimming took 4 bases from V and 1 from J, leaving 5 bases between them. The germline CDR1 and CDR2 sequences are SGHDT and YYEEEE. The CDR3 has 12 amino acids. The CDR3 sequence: CASSPGNTEAFF. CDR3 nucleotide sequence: TGTGCCAGCAGCCCGGGGAACACTGAAGCTTTCTTT.

This chain's CDR3 is CASSQGLAGGYEQYF. DNA of the CDR3: TGCGCCAGCAGCCAAGGACTAGCGGGAGGCTACGAGCAGTACTTC. The chain employs TRBV4-1 and TRBJ2-7, with 13 positions matching TRBD2. V shed 1 base and J 3 bases; nucleotides not matched to a gene: 0. CDR1 and CDR2 from the germline V gene are MGHRA and YSYEKL. This CDR3 is 15 amino acids long.

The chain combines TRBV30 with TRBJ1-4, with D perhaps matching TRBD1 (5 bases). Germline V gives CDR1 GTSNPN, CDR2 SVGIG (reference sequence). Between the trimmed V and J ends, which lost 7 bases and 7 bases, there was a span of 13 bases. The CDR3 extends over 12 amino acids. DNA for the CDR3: TGTGCCTCCCGGGGCGGGAGTGAAAAACTGTTTTTT. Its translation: CASRGGSEKLFF.

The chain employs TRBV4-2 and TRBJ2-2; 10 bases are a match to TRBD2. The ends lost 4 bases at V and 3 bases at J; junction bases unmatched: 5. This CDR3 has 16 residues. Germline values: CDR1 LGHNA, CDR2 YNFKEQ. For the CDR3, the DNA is TGTGCCAGCAGCCCCAAACTAGCGGGGTACACCGGGGAGCTGTTTTTT. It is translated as CASSPKLAGYTGELFF.

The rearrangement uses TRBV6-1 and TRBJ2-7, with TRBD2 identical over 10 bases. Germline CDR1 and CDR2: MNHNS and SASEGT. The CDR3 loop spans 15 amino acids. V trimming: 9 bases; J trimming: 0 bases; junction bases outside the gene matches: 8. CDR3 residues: CARKAGTSVSYEQYF. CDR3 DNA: TGTGCCAGAAAAGCCGGGACTAGCGTCTCCTACGAGCAGTACTTC.

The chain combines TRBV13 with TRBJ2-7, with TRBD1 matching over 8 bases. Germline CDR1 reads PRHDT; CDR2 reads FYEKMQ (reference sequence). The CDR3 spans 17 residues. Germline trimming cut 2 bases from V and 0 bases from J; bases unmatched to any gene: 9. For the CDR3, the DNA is TGTGCCAGCAGCTTATATCCAGGGGGCGCGGGCTCCTACGAGCAGTACTTC. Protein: CASSLYPGGAGSYEQYF.

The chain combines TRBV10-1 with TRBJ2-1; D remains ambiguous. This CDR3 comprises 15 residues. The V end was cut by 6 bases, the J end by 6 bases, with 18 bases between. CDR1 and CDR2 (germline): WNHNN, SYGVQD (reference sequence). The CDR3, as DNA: TGCGCCAGCAGGCCCCCACCTCGCTCGAGCAATGAGCAGTTCTTC. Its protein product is CASRPPPRSSNEQFF.

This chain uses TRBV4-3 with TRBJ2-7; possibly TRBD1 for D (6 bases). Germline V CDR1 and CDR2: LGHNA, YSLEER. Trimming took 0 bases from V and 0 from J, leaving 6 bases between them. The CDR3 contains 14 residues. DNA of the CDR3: TGCGCCAGCAGCCAAGAGGACAGCTCCTACGAGCAGTACTTC. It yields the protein CASSQEDSSYEQYF.

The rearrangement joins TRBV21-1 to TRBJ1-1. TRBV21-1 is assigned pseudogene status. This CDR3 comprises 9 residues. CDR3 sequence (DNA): TGTGCCAGCATCGGGAGGGCTTTCTTT. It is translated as CASIGRAFF.

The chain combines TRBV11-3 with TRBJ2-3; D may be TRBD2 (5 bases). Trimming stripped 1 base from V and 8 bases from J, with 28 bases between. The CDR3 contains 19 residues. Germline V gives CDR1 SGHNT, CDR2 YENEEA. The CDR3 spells CASSLAPISPGSKWGTQYF. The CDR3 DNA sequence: TGTGCCAGCAGCTTAGCGCCGATATCGCCGGGATCCAAGTGGGGTACGCAGTATTTT.

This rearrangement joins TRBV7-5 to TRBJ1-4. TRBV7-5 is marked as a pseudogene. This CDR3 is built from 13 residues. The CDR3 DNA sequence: TGTGTCAGAAGCTTAGAACGGAGGGAAAAACTGTTTTTT. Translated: CVRSLERREKLFF.

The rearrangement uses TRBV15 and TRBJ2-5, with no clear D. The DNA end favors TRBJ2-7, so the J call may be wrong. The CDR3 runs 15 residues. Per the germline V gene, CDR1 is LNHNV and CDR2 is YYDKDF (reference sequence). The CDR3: CATSRAGDSSYEQYF. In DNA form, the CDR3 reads TGTGCCACCAGCAGAGCCGGTGACTCGTCCTACGAGCAGTACTTC.

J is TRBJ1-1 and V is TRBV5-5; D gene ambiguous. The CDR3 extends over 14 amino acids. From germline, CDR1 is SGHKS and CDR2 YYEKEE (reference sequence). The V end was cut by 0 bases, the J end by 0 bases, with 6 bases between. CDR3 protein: CASSLGSLNTEAFF. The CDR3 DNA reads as TGTGCCAGCAGCTTGGGCAGTCTGAACACTGAAGCTTTCTTT.

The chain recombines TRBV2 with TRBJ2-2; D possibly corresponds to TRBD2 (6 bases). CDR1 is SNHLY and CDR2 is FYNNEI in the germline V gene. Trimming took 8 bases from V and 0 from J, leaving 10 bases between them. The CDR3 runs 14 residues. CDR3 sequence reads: CASLLAPNTGELFF. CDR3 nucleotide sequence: TGTGCCAGCTTACTAGCACCGAACACCGGGGAGCTGTTTTTT.

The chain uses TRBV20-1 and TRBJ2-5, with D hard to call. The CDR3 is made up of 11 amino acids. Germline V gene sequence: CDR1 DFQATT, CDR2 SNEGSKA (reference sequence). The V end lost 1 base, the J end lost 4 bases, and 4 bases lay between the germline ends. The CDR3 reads CSARAGETQYF. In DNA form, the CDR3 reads TGCAGTGCTAGAGCGGGAGAGACCCAGTACTTC.

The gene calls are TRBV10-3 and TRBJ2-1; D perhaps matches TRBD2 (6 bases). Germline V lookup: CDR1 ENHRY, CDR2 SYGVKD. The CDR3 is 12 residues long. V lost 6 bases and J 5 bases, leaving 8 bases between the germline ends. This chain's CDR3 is CAIRGLHNEQFF. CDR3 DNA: TGTGCCATCAGGGGACTCCACAATGAGCAGTTCTTC.

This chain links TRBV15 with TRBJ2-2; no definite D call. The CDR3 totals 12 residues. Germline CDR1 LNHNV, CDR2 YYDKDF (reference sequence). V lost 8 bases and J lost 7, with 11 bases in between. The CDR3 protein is CATLTVGGELFF. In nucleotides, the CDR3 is TGTGCCACCCTAACAGTAGGCGGGGAGCTGTTTTTT.